The entry below gives a single T cell receptor beta chain sequence along with its context. What it binds is unknown. This sample is part of a study of cytomegalovirus exposure and HLA in healthy donors. Study conclusions and caveats: Presence/absence analysis assumed near-uniform sequencing depth across donors.

The study ran its PCR with 60 Vbeta and 13 Jbeta primers. Generated by immunoSEQ multiplex PCR, the TCRdb table keeps only in-frame clones and is missing some. The table records 160,000 or so clones, roughly 87% of them present only once. Germline CDR1 and CDR2: GTSNPN and SVGIG (reference sequence). Trimming removed 0 bases from V and 7 bases from J, with 7 bases in between. The CDR3 has 13 amino acids. This sequence joins TRBV30 and TRBJ1-6; D unresolved. Material: PBMCs. The receptor's source is a woman aged 50 to 65 in good health and CMV-seronegative. CDR3: CAWSVELNSPLHF. The DNA of the CDR3 is TGTGCCTGGAGTGTAGAGCTAAATTCACCCCTCCACTTT.